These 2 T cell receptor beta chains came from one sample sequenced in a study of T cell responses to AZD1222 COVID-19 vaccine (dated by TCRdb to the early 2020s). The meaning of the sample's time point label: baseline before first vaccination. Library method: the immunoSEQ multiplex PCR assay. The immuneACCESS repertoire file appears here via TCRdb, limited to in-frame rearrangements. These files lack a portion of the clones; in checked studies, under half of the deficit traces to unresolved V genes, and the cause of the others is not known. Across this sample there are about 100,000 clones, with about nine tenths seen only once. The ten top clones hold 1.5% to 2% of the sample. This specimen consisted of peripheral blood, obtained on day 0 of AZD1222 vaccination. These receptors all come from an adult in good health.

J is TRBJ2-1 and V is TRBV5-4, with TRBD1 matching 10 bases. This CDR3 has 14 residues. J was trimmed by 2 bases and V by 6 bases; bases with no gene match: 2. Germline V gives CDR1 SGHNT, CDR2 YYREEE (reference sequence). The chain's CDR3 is CASIGTGAYNEQFF. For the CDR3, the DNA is TGTGCCAGCATAGGGACAGGGGCCTACAATGAGCAGTTCTTC.

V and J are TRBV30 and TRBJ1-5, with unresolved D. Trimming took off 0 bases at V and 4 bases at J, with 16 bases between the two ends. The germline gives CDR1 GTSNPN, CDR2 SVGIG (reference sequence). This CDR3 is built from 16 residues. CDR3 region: CAWSVHQVMGNQPQHF. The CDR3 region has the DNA TGTGCCTGGAGTGTCCATCAGGTTATGGGGAATCAGCCCCAGCATTTT.